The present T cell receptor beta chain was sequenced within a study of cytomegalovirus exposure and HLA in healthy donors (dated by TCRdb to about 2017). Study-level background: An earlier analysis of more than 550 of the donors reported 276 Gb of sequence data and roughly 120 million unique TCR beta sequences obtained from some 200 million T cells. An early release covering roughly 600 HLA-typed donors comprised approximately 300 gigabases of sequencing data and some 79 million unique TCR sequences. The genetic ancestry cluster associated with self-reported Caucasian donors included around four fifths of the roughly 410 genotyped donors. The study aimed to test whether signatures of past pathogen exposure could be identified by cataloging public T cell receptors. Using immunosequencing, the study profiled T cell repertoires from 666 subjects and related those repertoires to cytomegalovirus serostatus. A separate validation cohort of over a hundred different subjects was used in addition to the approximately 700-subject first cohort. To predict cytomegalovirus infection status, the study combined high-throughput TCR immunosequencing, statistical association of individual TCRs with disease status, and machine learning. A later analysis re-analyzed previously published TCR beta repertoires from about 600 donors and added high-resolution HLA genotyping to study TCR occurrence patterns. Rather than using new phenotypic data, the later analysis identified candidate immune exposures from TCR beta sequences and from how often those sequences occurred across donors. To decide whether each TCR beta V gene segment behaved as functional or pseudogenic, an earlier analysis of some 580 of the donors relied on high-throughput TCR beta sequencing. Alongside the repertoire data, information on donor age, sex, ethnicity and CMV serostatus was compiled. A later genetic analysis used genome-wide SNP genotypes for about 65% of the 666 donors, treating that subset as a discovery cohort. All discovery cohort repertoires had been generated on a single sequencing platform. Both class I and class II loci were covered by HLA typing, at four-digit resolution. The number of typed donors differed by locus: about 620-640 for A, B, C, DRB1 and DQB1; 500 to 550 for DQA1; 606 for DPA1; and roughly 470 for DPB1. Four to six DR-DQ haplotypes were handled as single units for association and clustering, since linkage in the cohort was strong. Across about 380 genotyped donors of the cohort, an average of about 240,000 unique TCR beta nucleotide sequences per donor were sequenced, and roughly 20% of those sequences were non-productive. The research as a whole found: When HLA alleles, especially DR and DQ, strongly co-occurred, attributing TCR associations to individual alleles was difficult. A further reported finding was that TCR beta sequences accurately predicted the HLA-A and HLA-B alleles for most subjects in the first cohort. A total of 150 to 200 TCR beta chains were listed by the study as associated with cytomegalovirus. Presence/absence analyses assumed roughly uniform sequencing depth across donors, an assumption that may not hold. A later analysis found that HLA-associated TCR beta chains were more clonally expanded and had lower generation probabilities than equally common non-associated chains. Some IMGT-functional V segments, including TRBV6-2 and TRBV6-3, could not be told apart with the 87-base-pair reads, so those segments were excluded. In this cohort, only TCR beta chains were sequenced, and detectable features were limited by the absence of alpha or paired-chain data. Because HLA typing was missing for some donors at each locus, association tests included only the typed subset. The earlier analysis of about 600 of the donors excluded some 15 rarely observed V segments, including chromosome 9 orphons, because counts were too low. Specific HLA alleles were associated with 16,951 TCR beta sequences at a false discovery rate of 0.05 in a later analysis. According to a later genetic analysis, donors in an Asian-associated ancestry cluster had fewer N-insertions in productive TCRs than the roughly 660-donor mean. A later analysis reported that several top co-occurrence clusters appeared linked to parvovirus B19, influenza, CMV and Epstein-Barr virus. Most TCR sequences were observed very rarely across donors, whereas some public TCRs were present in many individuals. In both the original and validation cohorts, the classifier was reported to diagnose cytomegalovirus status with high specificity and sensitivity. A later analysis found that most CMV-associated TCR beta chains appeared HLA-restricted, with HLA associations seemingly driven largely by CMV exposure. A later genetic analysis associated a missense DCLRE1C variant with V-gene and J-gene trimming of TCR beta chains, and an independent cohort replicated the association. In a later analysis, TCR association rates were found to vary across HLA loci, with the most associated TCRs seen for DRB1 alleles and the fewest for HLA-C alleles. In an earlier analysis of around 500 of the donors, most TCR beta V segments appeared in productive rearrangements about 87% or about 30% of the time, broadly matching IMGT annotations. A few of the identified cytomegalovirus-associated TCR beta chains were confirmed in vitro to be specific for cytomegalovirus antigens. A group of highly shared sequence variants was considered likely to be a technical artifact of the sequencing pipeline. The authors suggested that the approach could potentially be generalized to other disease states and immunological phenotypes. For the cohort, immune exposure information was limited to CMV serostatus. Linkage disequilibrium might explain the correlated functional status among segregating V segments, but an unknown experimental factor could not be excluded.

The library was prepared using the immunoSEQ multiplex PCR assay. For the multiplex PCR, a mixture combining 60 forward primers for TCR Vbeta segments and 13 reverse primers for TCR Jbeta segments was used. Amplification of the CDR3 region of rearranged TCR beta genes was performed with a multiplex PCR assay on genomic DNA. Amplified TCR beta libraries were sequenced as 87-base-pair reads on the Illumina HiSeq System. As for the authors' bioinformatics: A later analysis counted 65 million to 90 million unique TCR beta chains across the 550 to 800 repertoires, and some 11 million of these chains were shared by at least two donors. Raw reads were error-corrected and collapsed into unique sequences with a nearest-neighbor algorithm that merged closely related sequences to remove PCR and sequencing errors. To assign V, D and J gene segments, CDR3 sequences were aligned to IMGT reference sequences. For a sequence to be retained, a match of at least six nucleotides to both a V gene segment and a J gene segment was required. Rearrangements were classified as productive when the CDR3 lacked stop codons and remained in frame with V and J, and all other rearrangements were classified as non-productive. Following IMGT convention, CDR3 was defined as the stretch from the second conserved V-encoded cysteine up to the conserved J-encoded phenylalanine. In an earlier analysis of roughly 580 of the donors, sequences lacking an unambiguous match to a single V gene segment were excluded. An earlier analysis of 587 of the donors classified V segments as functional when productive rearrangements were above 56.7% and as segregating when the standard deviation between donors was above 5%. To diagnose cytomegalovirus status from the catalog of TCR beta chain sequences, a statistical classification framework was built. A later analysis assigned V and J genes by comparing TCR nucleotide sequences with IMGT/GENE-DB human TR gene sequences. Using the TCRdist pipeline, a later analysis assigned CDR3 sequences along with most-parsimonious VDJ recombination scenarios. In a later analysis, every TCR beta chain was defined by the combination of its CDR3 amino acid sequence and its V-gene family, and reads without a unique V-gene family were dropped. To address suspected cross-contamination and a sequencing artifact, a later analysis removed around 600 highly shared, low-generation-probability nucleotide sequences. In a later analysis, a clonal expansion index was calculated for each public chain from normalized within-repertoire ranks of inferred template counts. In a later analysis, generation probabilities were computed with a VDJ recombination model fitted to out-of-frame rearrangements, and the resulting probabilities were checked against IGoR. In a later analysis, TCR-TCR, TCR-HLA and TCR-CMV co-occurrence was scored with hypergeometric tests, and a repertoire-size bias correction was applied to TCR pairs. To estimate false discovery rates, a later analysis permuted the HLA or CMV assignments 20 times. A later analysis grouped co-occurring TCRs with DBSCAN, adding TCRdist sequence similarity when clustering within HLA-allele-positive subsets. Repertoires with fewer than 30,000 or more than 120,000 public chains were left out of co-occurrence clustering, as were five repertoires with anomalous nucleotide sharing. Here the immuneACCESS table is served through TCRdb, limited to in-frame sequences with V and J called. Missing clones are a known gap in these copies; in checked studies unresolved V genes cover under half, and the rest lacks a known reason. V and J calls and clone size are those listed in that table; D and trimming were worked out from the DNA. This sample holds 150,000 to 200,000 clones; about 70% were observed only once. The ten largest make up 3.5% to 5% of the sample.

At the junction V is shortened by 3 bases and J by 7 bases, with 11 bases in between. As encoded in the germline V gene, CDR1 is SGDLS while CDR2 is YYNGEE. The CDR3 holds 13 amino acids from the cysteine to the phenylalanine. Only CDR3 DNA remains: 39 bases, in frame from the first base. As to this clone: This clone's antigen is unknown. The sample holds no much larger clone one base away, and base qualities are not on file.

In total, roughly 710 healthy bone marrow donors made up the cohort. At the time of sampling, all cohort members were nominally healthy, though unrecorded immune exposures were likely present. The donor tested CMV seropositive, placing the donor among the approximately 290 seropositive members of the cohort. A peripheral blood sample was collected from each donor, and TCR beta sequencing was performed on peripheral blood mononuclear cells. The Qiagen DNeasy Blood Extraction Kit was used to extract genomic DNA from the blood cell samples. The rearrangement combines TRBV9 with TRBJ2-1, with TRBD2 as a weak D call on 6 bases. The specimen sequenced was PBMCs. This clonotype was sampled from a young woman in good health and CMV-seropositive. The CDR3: CASSAGTANEQFF. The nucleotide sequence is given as TGTGCCAGCAGCGCCGGGACTGCTAATGAGCAGTTCTTC.